This T cell receptor (beta chain) was recovered during a study of CD8+ T cells in alopecia areata. The CDR3 is made up of 14 amino acids. V lost 8 bases and J lost 5, with 21 bases in between. Germline CDR1 is SQVTM and CDR2 is ANQGSEA. Following RNA extraction, reverse transcription yielded cDNA that acted as the sequencing template. This table comes from immunoSEQ multiplex PCR, and its TCRdb copy is limited to in-frame clones, with some not included. This sample yields 89,000 or so clones, of which 51% are seen a single time; approximately 5.7% belongs to the top ten. This clone has just a few counts. Samples from alopecia areata patients were lesional scalp punch biopsies and peripheral blood.

This TCR derives from a human donor with alopecia areata. V and J are TRBV29-1 and TRBJ1-1; D call uncertain. Sequenced: NKG2D-high CD8+ T cells sorted from blood. Here the CDR3 reads CSLHYRRLGTEAFF. CDR3 sequence (DNA): TGCAGCCTCCACTATCGTCGCCTAGGAACTGAAGCTTTCTTT.